These 4 T cell receptor beta chains were sequenced from one sample in a study of T cells in Graves' hyperthyroidism and ophthalmopathy. Using RNA transcripts as the source, TCR beta CDR3 regions were amplified. HTBI primers were used for first-round RT-PCR of the TCR CDR3. From the multiplex PCR reads, TCRdb called clonotypes with MiXCR, one entry per CDR3 protein. The repertoire consists of more than 500,000 distinct CDR3 sequences, with about 15% occurring once and the leading ten covering around 4.5%. The sample consisted of blood. These receptors were collected from a woman aged 40 to 50 with Graves' ophthalmopathy.

The CDR3 DNA reads TGCGCCAGCAGCCAGGATGGGACAGGGATAGGCTACACCTTC. Translating gives CASSQDGTGIGYTF. The V and J genes are TRBV4-3 and TRBJ1-2; 9 bases align to TRBD1. The J segment lost 8 bases and the V segment lost 3 bases, leaving 7 bases of the junction unmatched. The CDR3 is 14 residues long. Germline values: CDR1 LGHNA, CDR2 YSLEER.

The rearrangement links TRBV19 to TRBJ2-5; TRBD1 matches at 8 bases. V shed 4 bases and J 5 bases; nucleotides not matched to a gene: 6. The V gene's germline CDR1 is LNHDA and CDR2 SQIVND (reference sequence). This CDR3 is built from 14 residues. CDR3 DNA: TGTGCCAGTAGTAGCTCAGGGGGCCTTGAGACCCAGTACTTC. Its translation is CASSSSGGLETQYF.

V is TRBV7-9 and J is TRBJ2-7, with 7 nucleotides matching TRBD1. Germline CDR1 is SEHNR and CDR2 is FQNEAQ (reference sequence). The CDR3 loop spans 14 amino acids. The V gene end was trimmed by 0 bases and the J gene end by 3 bases; junction bases not matched to a gene: 2. CDR3 bases: TGTGCCAGCAGCTTAGCGGGACAGCTCTACGAGCAGTACTTC. This encodes CASSLAGQLYEQYF. The complete variable domain, with remaining parts taken from reference TRBV7-9 and TRBJ2-7, reads DTGVSQNPRHKITKRGQNVTFRCDPISEHNRLYWYRQTLGQGPEFLTYFQNEAQLEKSRLLSDRFSAERPKGSFSTLEIQRTEQGDSAMYLCASSLAGQLYEQYFGPGTRLTVT.

This clonotype was counted at least ten times. The chain is built from TRBV6-2 or TRBV6-3 and TRBJ2-2, with a tentative D call TRBD2 (5 bases). This CDR3 spans 16 amino acids. Trimming removed 2 bases at V and 7 bases at J, with 17 bases between. Germline V gene sequence: CDR1 MNHEY, CDR2 SVGEGT. The CDR3 DNA sequence: TGTGCCAGCAGTTACCCTTTCGGACGGGGAGTCGGGGAGCTGTTTTTT. This encodes CASSYPFGRGVGELFF.